Listed below are T cell receptor beta chains from one sample, sequenced in a study of response to subunit inactivated influenza vaccine. Using its own MiXCR run on the RT-PCR reads, TCRdb lists one record per CDR3 protein. The sample carries hundreds of thousands of distinct CDR3 sequences, roughly 14% recorded once. The sample was PBMCs from blood, taken 11 to 12 days after vaccination. All receptors come from a man aged 45-65 years who received an inactivated influenza vaccine. Each CDR3 is given with its conserved first and last residue. The D gene is left open where the match is weak. Some rows mark clone size as missing; the rest say once, few, many or name a class of expanded clone.

v_gene	j_gene	d_gene	abundance	CDR3aa	CDR3nt
TRBV6-5	TRBJ2-3	TRBD2	few	CASSLLAGPPDTQYF	TGTGCCAGCAGTTTACTAGCGGGGCCCCCAGATACGCAGTATTTT
TRBV6-2/TRBV6-3	TRBJ1-4	TRBD1	few	CASSYSRRQGGEKLFF	TGTGCCAGCAGTTACTCGAGGAGACAGGGTGGTGAAAAACTGTTTTTT
TRBV12-3/TRBV12-4	TRBJ2-1	TRBD2	.	CASISSARLAGNNEQFF	TGTGCCAGCATCTCCTCGGCCCGACTAGCGGGGAACAATGAGCAGTTCTTC
TRBV27	TRBJ2-1	.	.	CASRGGPRDEQFF	TGTGCCAGCAGGGGGGGGCCGAGGGATGAGCAGTTCTTC
TRBV7-2	TRBJ2-2	.	few	CASSPDRTYTGELFF	TGTGCCAGCAGCCCTGATAGGACCTACACCGGGGAGCTGTTTTTT
TRBV20-1	TRBJ2-1	TRBD2	many	CSARDESSGTSYNEQFF	TGCAGTGCTAGAGATGAGTCTAGCGGAACCTCCTACAATGAGCAGTTCTTC
TRBV5-1	TRBJ2-7	TRBD1	few	CASEGQGGSSEQYF	TGCGCCAGCGAAGGACAGGGGGGATCGAGCGAGCAGTACTTC
TRBV18	TRBJ2-2	TRBD1	few	CASSPQTTGGNTGELFF	TGTGCCAGCTCACCTCAAACGACAGGGGGGAACACCGGGGAGCTGTTTTTT
TRBV27	TRBJ2-6	.	.	CASSFVVGANVLTF	TGTGCCAGCAGTTTTGTGGTTGGGGCCAACGTCCTGACTTTC
TRBV24-1	TRBJ2-3	TRBD1	.	CATSGQGGTDTQYF	TGTGCCACCTCTGGACAGGGGGGCACAGATACGCAGTATTTT
TRBV12-3/TRBV12-4	TRBJ2-7	.	.	CASSFYGGIYEQYF	TGTGCCAGCAGTTTTTATGGGGGGATATACGAGCAGTACTTC
TRBV23-1	TRBJ1-1	.	.	CASSHLGRTEAFF	TGCGCCAGCAGTCATCTAGGGAGGACTGAAGCTTTCTTT
TRBV14	TRBJ1-1	.	.	CASSQGRIAEAFF	TGTGCCAGCAGCCAAGGCAGAATCGCTGAAGCTTTCTTT
TRBV30	TRBJ2-6	.	.	CAWTSGANVLTF	TGTGCCTGGACTTCTGGGGCCAACGTCCTGACTTTC
TRBV9	TRBJ2-3	.	.	CASSVGMDRFTDTQYF	TGTGCCAGCAGCGTAGGAATGGACAGATTCACAGATACGCAGTATTTT
TRBV21-1	TRBJ2-5	.	few	CASTQEGQSVLETQYF	TGTGCCAGCACCCAGGAGGGACAGAGCGTTTTAGAGACCCAGTACTTC
TRBV27	TRBJ2-7	.	few	CASSTGTYLYEQYF	TGTGCCAGCAGCACCGGGACATACCTCTACGAGCAGTACTTC
TRBV5-1	TRBJ2-7	TRBD1	.	CASSLDGQGGYEQYF	TGCGCCAGCAGCTTGGATGGACAGGGCGGATACGAGCAGTACTTC
TRBV5-5	TRBJ1-6	.	few	CASSLGTAKVFAGSPLHF	TGTGCCAGCAGCTTGGGGACGGCGAAGGTTTTTGCGGGGTCACCCCTCCACTTT
TRBV29-1	TRBJ2-3	TRBD1	.	CSADGTGRETSTDTQYF	TGCAGCGCTGACGGGACAGGTCGAGAGACTAGCACAGATACGCAGTATTTT
TRBV29-1	TRBJ2-1	.	.	CSVREGGRNEQFF	TGCAGCGTGCGAGAGGGCGGACGGAATGAGCAGTTCTTC
TRBV2	TRBJ1-3	TRBD1	.	CASSAGGTVRSGNTIYF	TGTGCCAGCAGCGCGGGAGGGACAGTGCGCTCTGGAAACACCATATATTTT
TRBV29-1	TRBJ2-7	.	.	CSVDVAGSYEQYF	TGCAGCGTTGATGTAGCAGGGTCCTACGAGCAGTACTTC
TRBV6-1	TRBJ1-2	TRBD1	few	CASRPGTGGEYLYGYTF	TGTGCCAGCAGACCGGGGACAGGGGGCGAGTATCTCTATGGCTACACCTTC
TRBV11-1	TRBJ1-1	.	many	CASSLVAHAGPLNTEAFF	TGTGCCAGCAGCCTTGTTGCCCATGCCGGACCACTGAACACTGAAGCTTTCTTT
TRBV10-3	TRBJ2-7	.	many	CAIRAGTAGGEQYF	TGTGCCATCAGGGCAGGGACAGCCGGGGGGGAGCAGTACTTC
TRBV15	TRBJ2-1	TRBD2	.	CATSRRLADYSSYNEQFF	TGTGCCACCAGCAGAAGACTAGCGGACTACAGCTCCTACAATGAGCAGTTCTTC
TRBV30	TRBJ2-1	.	.	CAWSVSGYNEQFF	TGTGCCTGGAGTGTATCTGGTTACAATGAGCAGTTCTTC
TRBV11-2	TRBJ2-2	.	few	CASSLEVALGELFF	TGTGCCAGCAGCTTAGAGGTCGCGCTCGGGGAGCTGTTTTTT
TRBV5-1	TRBJ2-1	TRBD2	.	CASQSLAGVYNEQFF	TGCGCCAGCCAATCACTAGCGGGAGTCTACAATGAGCAGTTCTTC
TRBV28	TRBJ2-7	TRBD1	.	CASSFLGTAYEQYF	TGTGCCAGCAGTTTCCTCGGGACAGCCTACGAGCAGTACTTC
TRBV28	TRBJ2-5	.	.	CATQSPKETQYF	TGTGCCACCCAGTCCCCTAAAGAGACCCAGTACTTC
TRBV5-6	TRBJ2-1	TRBD2	.	CASSSPGLAGLLPFYNEQFF	TGTGCCAGCAGCTCCCCGGGACTAGCGGGACTTCTCCCCTTCTACAATGAGCAGTTCTTC
TRBV7-2	TRBJ2-3	.	.	CASSLEHRTDTQYF	TGTGCCAGCAGCTTAGAGCACCGCACAGATACGCAGTATTTT
TRBV5-1	TRBJ2-1	TRBD2	.	CASSLAGRGGNEQFF	TGCGCCAGCAGCTTGGCAGGGCGGGGGGGCAATGAGCAGTTCTTC
TRBV4-2	TRBJ2-7	.	.	CASSHPLGQSDYEQYF	TGTGCCAGCAGCCACCCCCTAGGACAGTCTGACTACGAGCAGTACTTC
TRBV10-3	TRBJ2-3	TRBD2	.	CAISGRLAGGTTDPDTQYF	TGTGCCATCAGTGGGCGACTAGCGGGGGGCACTACCGACCCGGATACGCAGTATTTT
TRBV6-2/TRBV6-3	TRBJ2-7	.	.	CASTPLDWESREQYF	TGTGCCAGCACCCCACTGGACTGGGAGAGTCGGGAGCAGTACTTC
TRBV6-5	TRBJ2-1	.	few	CASSYSKGLLKGEQFF	TGTGCCAGCAGTTACTCGAAGGGGCTTCTAAAGGGTGAGCAGTTCTTC
TRBV20-1	TRBJ2-3	TRBD2	few	CSARASGGSKDTQYF	TGCAGTGCTAGAGCCTCGGGGGGGTCTAAAGATACGCAGTATTTT
TRBV11-2	TRBJ2-3	TRBD2	few	CASGDRRGGTDTQYF	TGTGCCAGCGGAGACAGACGGGGGGGCACAGATACGCAGTATTTT
TRBV4-3	TRBJ2-7	TRBD1	few	CASSQDGTVYEQYF	TGCGCCAGCAGCCAAGACGGGACAGTGTACGAGCAGTACTTC
TRBV7-2	TRBJ2-5	.	.	CASSQAWAAETQYF	TGTGCCAGCAGCCAAGCGTGGGCTGCGGAGACCCAGTACTTC
TRBV7-2	TRBJ1-2	TRBD1	.	CASSPQGSNYGYTF	TGTGCCAGCAGCCCACAGGGGAGCAACTATGGCTACACCTTC
TRBV12-3/TRBV12-4	TRBJ2-1	TRBD1	.	CASGQGEYNEQFF	TGTGCCAGTGGACAGGGGGAGTACAATGAGCAGTTCTTC
TRBV10-3	TRBJ2-3	.	.	CAISESSSYTDTQYF	TGTGCCATCAGTGAGAGCTCTAGTTACACAGATACGCAGTATTTT
TRBV4-3	TRBJ2-1	TRBD2	.	CASSQIAGVAYNEQFF	TGCGCCAGCAGCCAGATAGCGGGAGTGGCATACAATGAGCAGTTCTTC
TRBV7-2	TRBJ2-5	.	.	CASSLKLGVQETQYF	TGTGCCAGCAGCTTAAAGCTGGGAGTTCAAGAGACCCAGTACTTC
TRBV15	TRBJ1-4	.	.	CATSRDILLNEKLFF	TGTGCCACCAGCAGAGATATACTACTGAATGAAAAACTGTTTTTT
TRBV29-1	TRBJ2-7	.	many	CSVEASRRVGEQYF	TGCAGCGTTGAAGCCTCCCGCAGGGTCGGCGAGCAGTACTTC
TRBV3-1	TRBJ2-5	.	many	CASSQGPREYETQYF	TGTGCCAGCAGCCAAGGGCCCAGGGAATACGAGACCCAGTACTTC
TRBV18	TRBJ2-3	TRBD1	.	CASSPMTGGTDTQYF	TGTGCCAGCTCACCAATGACAGGGGGTACAGATACGCAGTATTTT
TRBV5-6	TRBJ1-4	.	.	CASSSQKGWEKLFF	TGTGCCAGCAGCTCGCAGAAGGGTTGGGAAAAACTGTTTTTT
TRBV12-3/TRBV12-4	TRBJ2-6	.	.	CASSPTGVFGANVLTF	TGTGCCAGCAGTCCGACTGGGGTGTTCGGGGCCAACGTCCTGACTTTC
TRBV6-2/TRBV6-3	TRBJ2-7	TRBD2	.	CASSAGSSGSYEQYF	TGTGCCAGCAGTGCAGGGTCTAGCGGATCCTACGAGCAGTACTTC
TRBV7-9	TRBJ2-1	TRBD1	few	CASSLGGTVYNEQFF	TGTGCCAGCAGCTTAGGTGGGACAGTCTACAATGAGCAGTTCTTC
TRBV18	TRBJ1-2	TRBD1	.	CASSLLGQGGGYTF	TGTGCCAGCTCACTGCTTGGACAGGGCGGTGGCTACACCTTC
TRBV28	TRBJ2-7	TRBD1	once	CASRSRDSYYEQYF	TGTGCCAGCCGGAGCCGGGACAGCTACTACGAGCAGTACTTC